Shown below are 13 T cell receptor beta chains from a single sample sequenced in a study of blood T cell repertoires in COVID-19. Profiling relied on immunoSEQ multiplex PCR, and the TCRdb table lists in-frame clones only, not all of them. Among about 250,000 clones listed, about 87% were seen once. The material sequenced was PBMCs or T cells enriched from blood (not recorded which). The receptors here all came from a woman aged 45 to 65 who had recovered from COVID-19.

The chain carries TRBV9 and TRBJ1-6, with a possible D match to TRBD1 (6 bases). Trimming removed 0 bases at V and 10 bases at J, with 14 bases between. CDR3 size: 15 residues. Germline-derived CDR1 and CDR2 are SGDLS and YYNGEE. CDR3 nucleotide sequence: TGTGCCAGCAGCGTAGAGGGGGAGAGGAGGTCACCCCTCCACTTT. Translation: CASSVEGERRSPLHF.

The J gene is TRBJ2-1, the V gene TRBV6-2 or TRBV6-3, with 14 bases matching TRBD2. Germline V gives CDR1 MNHEY, CDR2 SVGEGT. The CDR3 runs 17 residues. The trim removed 1 base at V and 8 bases at J, leaving 7 bases unmatched. CDR3 loop: CASSYWGGTSGSYEQFF. The CDR3 DNA reads TGTGCCAGCAGTTACTGGGGGGGGACTAGCGGGAGCTATGAGCAGTTCTTC.

V gene TRBV5-5 combines with J gene TRBJ1-5, with D perhaps TRBD1 (5 bases). From germline, CDR1 is SGHKS and CDR2 YYEKEE (reference sequence). The CDR3 length is 14 residues. Trimming removed 5 bases from V and 3 bases from J, with 12 bases in between. For the CDR3, the DNA is TGTGCCAGCAGTTGGGGAGGGGACAATCAGCCCCAGCATTTT. As protein: CASSWGGDNQPQHF.

The J gene is TRBJ1-5, the V gene TRBV28; tentative D call: TRBD1 (6 bases). The CDR3 consists of 14 residues. V was clipped by 2 bases and J by 3 bases, with 8 bases between them. Germline V gene data show CDR1 as MDHEN and CDR2 as SYDVKM. The CDR3 loop is CASSLGGTNQPQHF. CDR3 DNA sequence: TGTGCCAGCAGTTTAGGGGGCACCAATCAGCCCCAGCATTTT.

The chain links TRBV7-3 to TRBJ2-6; D is perhaps TRBD2 (5 bases). Trimming stripped 0 bases from V and 7 bases from J, with 10 bases between. The CDR3 has 15 amino acids. Germline loops: CDR1 SGHTA, CDR2 FQGTGA. As DNA, the CDR3 is TGTGCCAGCAGCTTAACGTCTAGCAGTGCCAACGTCCTGACTTTC. Translated: CASSLTSSSANVLTF.

The chain is built from TRBV5-1 and TRBJ1-5, with D maybe TRBD1 (6 bases). The CDR3 runs 13 residues. Germline lookup yields CDR1 SGHRS and CDR2 YFSETQ. Trimming removed 5 bases from V and 4 bases from J, with 10 bases in between. CDR3 coding DNA: TGCGCCAGCAGGGACAGCTTTAATCAGCCCCAGCATTTT. Its translation: CASRDSFNQPQHF.

This sequence joins TRBV11-2 and TRBJ2-1; 7 positions agree with TRBD2. With V trimmed by 1 base and J by 2 bases, 2 bases remained unmatched. In germline, CDR1 is SGHAT, CDR2 FQNNGV. This CDR3 is 15 amino acids long. The CDR3, as DNA: TGTGCCAGCAGCTTAGCGGGGGGTACCTACAATGAGCAGTTCTTC. It translates to CASSLAGGTYNEQFF.

V gene TRBV29-1 combines with J gene TRBJ2-1; 7 bases match TRBD1. Germline-derived CDR1 and CDR2 are SQVTM and ANQGSEA. The CDR3 contains 15 residues. The V segment lost 3 bases and the J segment 9 bases; nucleotides outside the gene matches: 14. This CDR3 reads CSVELIQGPDGEQFF. In DNA form, the CDR3 reads TGCAGCGTTGAGTTGATACAGGGGCCCGACGGTGAGCAGTTCTTC.

The table lists this clone with a count of one. DNA for the CDR3: TGTGCCAGCAGTGAAGGCAGGGGGAAATACGAGCAGTACTTC. It translates to CASSEGRGKYEQYF. This chain links TRBV2 with TRBJ2-7; 7 bases map to TRBD1. J lost 4 bases, V lost 1 base, and 4 bases had no gene match. Germline V gene data show CDR1 as SNHLY and CDR2 as FYNNEI. The CDR3 has 14 residues.

This clone was seen a single time. The V call is TRBV11-3, the J call TRBJ2-1; TRBD2 aligns across 8 bases. Germline values: CDR1 SGHNT, CDR2 YENEEA. The CDR3 totals 13 residues. With V trimmed by 6 bases and J by 10 bases, 8 bases remained unmatched. The CDR3 DNA sequence: TGTGCCAGCAGGGGGGCGGGAGGTCAAGAGCAGTTCTTC. Translating gives CASRGAGGQEQFF. Full variable domain (rest looked up from reference TRBV11-3 and TRBJ2-1): EAGVVQSPRYKIIEKKQPVAFWCNPISGHNTLYWYLQNLGQGPELLIRYENEEAVDDSQLPKDRFSAERLKGVDSTLKIQPAELGDSAVYLCASRGAGGQEQFFGPGTRLTVL.

The chain recombines TRBV20-1 with TRBJ2-3, with TRBD2 matching 12 bases. Germline V gene data show CDR1 as DFQATT and CDR2 as SNEGSKA (reference sequence). V lost 3 bases, J lost 6 bases, and 19 bases stayed unmatched. The CDR3 is 19 residues long. CDR3 DNA sequence: TGCAGTGCTAGTCCGCCATGGGCTAGCGGGAGGGCCCTCAGGGATACGCAGTATTTT. Residues: CSASPPWASGRALRDTQYF.

The table lists this clone with a count of one. The CDR3 bases are TGTGCCAGTAGTATGCACCGACTCACTGCTCGCTCTGGAAACACCATATATTTT. As protein: CASSMHRLTARSGNTIYF. This chain connects TRBV19 to TRBJ1-3; D is unresolved. CDR1 is LNHDA and CDR2 is SQIVND in the germline V gene (reference sequence). CDR3 length: 18 residues. The V gene lost 3 bases and the J gene lost 0 bases, with 18 bases spanning the gap.

The chain joins TRBV30 to TRBJ2-7, with 9 positions matching TRBD1. Germline CDR1 GTSNPN, CDR2 SVGIG (reference sequence). The CDR3 totals 13 residues. V lost 5 bases, J lost 4 bases, and 6 bases stayed unmatched. CDR3 in amino acids: CAWAGQGKYEQYF. CDR3 nucleotide sequence: TGTGCCTGGGCCGGACAGGGGAAGTACGAGCAGTACTTC.